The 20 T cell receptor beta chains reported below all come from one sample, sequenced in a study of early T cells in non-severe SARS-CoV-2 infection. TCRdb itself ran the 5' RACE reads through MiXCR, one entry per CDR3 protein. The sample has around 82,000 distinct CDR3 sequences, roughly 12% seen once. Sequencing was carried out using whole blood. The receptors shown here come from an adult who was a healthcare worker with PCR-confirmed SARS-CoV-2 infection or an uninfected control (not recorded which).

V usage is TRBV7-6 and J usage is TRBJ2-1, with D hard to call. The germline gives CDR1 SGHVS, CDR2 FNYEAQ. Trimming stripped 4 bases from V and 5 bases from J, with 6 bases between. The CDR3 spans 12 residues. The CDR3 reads CASSSAHNEQFF. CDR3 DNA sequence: TGTGCCAGCAGCTCAGCCCACAATGAGCAGTTCTTC.

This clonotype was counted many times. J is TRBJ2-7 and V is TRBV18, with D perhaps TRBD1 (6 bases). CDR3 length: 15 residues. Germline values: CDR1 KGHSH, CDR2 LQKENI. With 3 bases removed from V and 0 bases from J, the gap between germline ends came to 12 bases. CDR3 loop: CASSPPTGSSYEQYF. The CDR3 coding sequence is TGTGCCAGCTCACCGCCTACAGGGAGCTCCTACGAGCAGTACTTC.

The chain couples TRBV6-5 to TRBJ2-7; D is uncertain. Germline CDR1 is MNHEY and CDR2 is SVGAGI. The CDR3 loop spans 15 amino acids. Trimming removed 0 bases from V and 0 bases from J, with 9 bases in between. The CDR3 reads CASSYSTAGSYEQYF. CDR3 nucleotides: TGTGCCAGCAGTTACTCGACGGCCGGCTCCTACGAGCAGTACTTC.

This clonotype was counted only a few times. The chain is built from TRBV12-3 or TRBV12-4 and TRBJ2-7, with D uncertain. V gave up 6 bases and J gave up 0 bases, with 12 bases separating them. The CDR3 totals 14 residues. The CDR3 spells CASSLVGPSYEQYF. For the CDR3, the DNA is TGTGCCAGCAGCCTGGTGGGCCCCTCCTACGAGCAGTACTTC.

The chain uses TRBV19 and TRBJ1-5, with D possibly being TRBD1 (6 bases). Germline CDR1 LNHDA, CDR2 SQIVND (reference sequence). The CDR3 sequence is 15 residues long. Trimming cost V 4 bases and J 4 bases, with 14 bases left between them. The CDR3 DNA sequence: TGTGCCAGTAGTACGATGACAGGCGCAAATCAGCCCCAGCATTTT. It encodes CASSTMTGANQPQHF.

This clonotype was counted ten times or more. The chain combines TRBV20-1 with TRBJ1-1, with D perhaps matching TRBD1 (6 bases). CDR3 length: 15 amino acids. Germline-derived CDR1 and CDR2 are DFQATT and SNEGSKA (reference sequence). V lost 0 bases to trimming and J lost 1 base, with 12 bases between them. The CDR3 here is CSARDRVRGNTEAFF. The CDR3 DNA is TGCAGTGCTAGAGATCGGGTCAGGGGGAACACTGAAGCTTTCTTT.

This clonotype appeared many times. CDR3: CASSPSAGLVPNEQFF. The CDR3 nucleotides are TGTGCCAGCAGTCCCTCGGCGGGACTAGTACCTAATGAGCAGTTCTTC. The chain carries TRBV27 and TRBJ2-1; 8 nucleotides line up with TRBD2. Losses at the gene ends were 5 bases for V and 7 bases for J; bases not matched to a gene: 13. The CDR3 is 16 residues long. The germline CDR1 and CDR2 sequences are MNHEY and SMNVEV (reference sequence).

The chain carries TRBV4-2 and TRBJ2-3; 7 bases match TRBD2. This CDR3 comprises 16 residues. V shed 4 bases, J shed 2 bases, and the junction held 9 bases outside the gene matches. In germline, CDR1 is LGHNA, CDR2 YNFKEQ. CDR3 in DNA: TGTGCCAGCAGCCCTCGAGCAGCGGGGTTCACAGATACGCAGTATTTT. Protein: CASSPRAAGFTDTQYF.

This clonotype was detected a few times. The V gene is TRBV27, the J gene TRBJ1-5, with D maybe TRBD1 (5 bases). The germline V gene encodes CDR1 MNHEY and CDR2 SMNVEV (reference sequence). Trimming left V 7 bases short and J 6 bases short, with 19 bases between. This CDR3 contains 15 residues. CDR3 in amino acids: CASTSLGTAGQPQHF. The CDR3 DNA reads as TGTGCCAGCACCTCCCTCGGGACCGCGGGTCAGCCCCAGCATTTT.

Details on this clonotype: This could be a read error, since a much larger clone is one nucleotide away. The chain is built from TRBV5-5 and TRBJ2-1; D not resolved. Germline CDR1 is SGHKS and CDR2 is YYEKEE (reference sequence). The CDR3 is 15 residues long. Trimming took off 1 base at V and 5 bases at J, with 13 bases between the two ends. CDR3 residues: CASSLSPLAHNEQFF. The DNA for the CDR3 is TGTGCCAGCAGCTTGAGCCCTCTGGCCCACAATGAGCAGTTCTTC.

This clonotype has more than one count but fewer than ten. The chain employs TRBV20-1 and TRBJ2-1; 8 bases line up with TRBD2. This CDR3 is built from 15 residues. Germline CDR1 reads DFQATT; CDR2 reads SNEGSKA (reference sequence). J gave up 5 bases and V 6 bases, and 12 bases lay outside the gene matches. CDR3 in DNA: TGCAGTGCCCGAAAGTCTAGCGGGTTCCACAATGAGCAGTTCTTC. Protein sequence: CSARKSSGFHNEQFF.

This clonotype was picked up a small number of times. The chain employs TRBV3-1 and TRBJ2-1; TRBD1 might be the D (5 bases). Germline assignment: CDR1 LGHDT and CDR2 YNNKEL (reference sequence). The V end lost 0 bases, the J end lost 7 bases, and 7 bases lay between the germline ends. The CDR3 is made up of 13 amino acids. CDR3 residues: CASSQDWTNEQFF. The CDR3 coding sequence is TGTGCCAGCAGCCAAGATTGGACAAATGAGCAGTTCTTC.

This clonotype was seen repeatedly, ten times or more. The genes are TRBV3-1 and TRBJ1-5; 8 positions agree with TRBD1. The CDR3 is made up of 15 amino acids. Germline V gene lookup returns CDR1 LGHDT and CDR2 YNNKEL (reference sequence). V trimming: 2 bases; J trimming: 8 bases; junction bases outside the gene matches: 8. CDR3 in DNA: TGTGCCAGCAGCCAAAGTTTTGCAGGGGGCGAGCCCCAGCATTTT. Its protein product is CASSQSFAGGEPQHF.

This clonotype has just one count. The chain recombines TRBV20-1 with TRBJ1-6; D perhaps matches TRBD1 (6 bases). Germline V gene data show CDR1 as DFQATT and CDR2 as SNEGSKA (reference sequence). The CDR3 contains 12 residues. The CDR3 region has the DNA TGCAGCGGGACACCAAATAATTCACCCCTCCACTTT. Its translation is CSGTPNNSPLHF.

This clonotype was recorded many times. The CDR3 nucleotides read TGCAGCGTAAATAGGGGGGGCGGTGAGCAGTTCTTC. As protein: CSVNRGGGEQFF. The chain combines TRBV29-1 with TRBJ2-1; weak D call: TRBD2 (7 bases). Germline CDR1 is SQVTM and CDR2 is ANQGSEA. The germline V and J ends were trimmed by 6 bases and 9 bases, with 15 bases remaining between them. The CDR3 loop spans 12 amino acids.

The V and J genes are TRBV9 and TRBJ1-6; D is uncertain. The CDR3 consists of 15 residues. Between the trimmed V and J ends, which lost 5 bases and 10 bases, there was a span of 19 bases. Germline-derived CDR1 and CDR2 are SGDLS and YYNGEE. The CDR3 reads CASSARNELGSPLHF. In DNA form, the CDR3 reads TGTGCCAGCAGTGCCCGTAATGAACTAGGATCACCCCTCCACTTT.

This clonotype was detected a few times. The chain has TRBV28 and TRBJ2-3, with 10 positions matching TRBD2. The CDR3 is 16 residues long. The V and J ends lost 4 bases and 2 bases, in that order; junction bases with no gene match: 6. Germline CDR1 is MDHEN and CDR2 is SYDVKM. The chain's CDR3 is CASSSWTSGNTDTQYF. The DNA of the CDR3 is TGTGCCAGCAGTTCCTGGACTAGCGGAAACACAGATACGCAGTATTTT.

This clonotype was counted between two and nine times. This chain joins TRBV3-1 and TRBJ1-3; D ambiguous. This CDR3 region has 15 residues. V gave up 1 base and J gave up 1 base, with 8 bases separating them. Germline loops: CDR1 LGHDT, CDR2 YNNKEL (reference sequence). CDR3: CASSQVKPSGNTIYF. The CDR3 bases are TGTGCCAGCAGCCAAGTGAAGCCATCTGGAAACACCATATATTTT.

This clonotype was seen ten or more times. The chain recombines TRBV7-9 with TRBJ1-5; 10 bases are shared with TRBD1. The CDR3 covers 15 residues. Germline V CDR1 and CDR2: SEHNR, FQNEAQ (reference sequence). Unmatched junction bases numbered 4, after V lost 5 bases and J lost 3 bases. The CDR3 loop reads CASSPGTGVNQPQHF. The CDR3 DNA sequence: TGTGCCAGCAGCCCAGGGACAGGGGTCAATCAGCCCCAGCATTTT. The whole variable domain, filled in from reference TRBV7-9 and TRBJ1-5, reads DTGVSQNPRHKITKRGQNVTFRCDPISEHNRLYWYRQTLGQGPEFLTYFQNEAQLEKSRLLSDRFSAERPKGSFSTLEIQRTEQGDSAMYLCASSPGTGVNQPQHFGDGTRLSIL.

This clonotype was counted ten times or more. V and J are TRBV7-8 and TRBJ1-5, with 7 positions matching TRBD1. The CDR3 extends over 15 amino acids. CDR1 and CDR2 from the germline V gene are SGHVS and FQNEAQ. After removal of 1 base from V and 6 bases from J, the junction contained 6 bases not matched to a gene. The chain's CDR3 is CASSLGAGGGQPQHF. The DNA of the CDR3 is TGTGCCAGCAGCTTAGGGGCAGGGGGTGGTCAGCCCCAGCATTTT. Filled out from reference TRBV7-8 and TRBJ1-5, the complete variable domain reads GAGVSQSPRYKVAKRGQDVALRCDPISGHVSLFWYQQALGQGPEFLTYFQNEAQLDKSGLPSDRFFAERPEGSVSTLKIQRTQQEDSAVYLCASSLGAGGGQPQHFGDGTRLSIL.